The 27 T cell receptor beta chains below all came from one sample that was sequenced in a study of T cell responses to AZD1222 COVID-19 vaccine. Profiled with immunoSEQ multiplex PCR; TCRdb holds only in-frame clones, not every one. Among 78,000 or so clones, 80% were seen once, and the ten largest hold roughly 50%. Here the sequenced sample was peripheral blood, taken 28 days after the second AZD1222 dose. These receptors all come from an adult who received the AZD1222 COVID-19 vaccine.

The rearrangement uses TRBV5-4 and TRBJ2-1; D remains unclear. Trimming left V 4 bases short and J 3 bases short, with 8 bases between. This CDR3 is 13 amino acids long. CDR1 is SGHNT, CDR2 YYREEE, per germline (reference sequence). CDR3 DNA: TGTGCCAGCAGCAACCTAGACTACAATGAGCAGTTCTTC. Amino acids: CASSNLDYNEQFF.

V usage is TRBV19 and J usage is TRBJ2-7; the D is unclear. V dropped 5 bases and J dropped 3 bases, with 14 bases sitting between them. The V gene's germline CDR1 is LNHDA and CDR2 SQIVND (reference sequence). CDR3 length: 14 amino acids. The CDR3 sequence: CASSPRASHYEQYF. The CDR3 coding sequence is TGTGCCAGTAGTCCCCGTGCGAGCCACTACGAGCAGTACTTC.

The chain joins TRBV7-2 to TRBJ2-1, with 7 nucleotides matching TRBD2. The length of the CDR3 is 15 residues. Losses at the gene ends were 1 base for V and 2 bases for J; bases not matched to a gene: 2. Germline V gene lookup returns CDR1 SGHTA and CDR2 FQGNSA. The DNA for the CDR3 is TGTGCCAGCAGCTTAGATCGGGGGGCCTACAATGAGCAGTTCTTC. The encoded protein is CASSLDRGAYNEQFF.

This chain joins TRBV7-9 and TRBJ2-5; no definite D call. The germline V gene encodes CDR1 SEHNR and CDR2 FQNEAQ (reference sequence). V lost 0 bases to trimming and J lost 1 base, with 12 bases between them. This CDR3 is 16 amino acids long. The CDR3 sequence: CASSLAQGDRQETQYF. In nucleotides, the CDR3 is TGTGCCAGCAGCTTAGCGCAAGGAGACCGCCAAGAGACCCAGTACTTC.

The chain is built from TRBV7-9 and TRBJ1-4; D is unclear. Trimming stripped 1 base from V and 10 bases from J, with 19 bases between. The CDR3 totals 16 residues. Germline V lookup: CDR1 SEHNR, CDR2 FQNEAQ (reference sequence). DNA for the CDR3: TGTGCCAGCAGCTTAGGGATTGGGATAGGACGTGGAAAACTGTTTTTT. Its protein is CASSLGIGIGRGKLFF.

The chain links TRBV7-5 to TRBJ1-5; the table assigns TRBD1, which was not confirmed against the DNA. TRBV7-5 represents a pseudogene. The CDR3 extends over 16 amino acids. CDR3 sequence (DNA): TGTGTCAGAAGCCCGGACCGGGACAGGGGCAATCAGCCCCAGCATTTT. Translating gives CVRSPDRDRGNQPQHF.

The chain joins TRBV7-2 to TRBJ1-4; 11 nucleotides agree with TRBD1. Germline lookup yields CDR1 SGHTA and CDR2 FQGNSA. V lost 4 bases and J lost 8; bases outside the gene matches: 6. The CDR3 runs 15 residues. The CDR3 DNA reads TGTGCCAGCAGCTGGACAGGGGGCGAGAGGGAAAAACTGTTTTTT. Translated: CASSWTGGEREKLFF.

The V gene is TRBV28, the J gene TRBJ2-5; D gene uncertain. There are 11 residues in the CDR3. CDR1 and CDR2 (germline): MDHEN, SYDVKM. V was trimmed by 9 bases and J by 4 bases, leaving 9 bases between them. CDR3 in amino acids: CASGGGETQYF. The CDR3 nucleotides are TGTGCCAGTGGCGGCGGAGAGACCCAGTACTTC.

The chain links TRBV6-5 to TRBJ2-7; tentatively, D is TRBD2 (5 bases). This CDR3 has 15 residues. The germline CDR1 and CDR2 sequences are MNHEY and SVGAGI. V lost 2 bases and J 0 bases, leaving 11 bases between the germline ends. The CDR3 loop reads CASSYGTGSSYEQYF. DNA for the CDR3: TGTGCCAGCAGTTACGGTACGGGGAGCTCCTACGAGCAGTACTTC.

The chain joins TRBV6-2 or TRBV6-3 to TRBJ2-5; D possibly corresponds to TRBD2 (6 bases). Between the trimmed V and J ends, which lost 4 bases and 7 bases, there was a span of 13 bases. The CDR3 contains 13 residues. Germline loops: CDR1 MNHEY, CDR2 SVGEGT. The CDR3 loop is CASSWGGPGTQYF. CDR3 nucleotide sequence: TGTGCCAGCAGTTGGGGAGGCCCGGGGACCCAGTACTTC.

In this sample, this clone turned up a few times. The V and J genes are TRBV6-5 and TRBJ1-3; D is ambiguous. Per germline, CDR1 MNHEY and CDR2 SVGAGI. CDR3 length equals 13 residues. V was cut by 6 bases and J by 2 bases, with 8 bases left in between. In DNA, the CDR3 is TGTGCCAGCAGGGGAAATCCTGGAAACACCATATATTTT. The encoded protein is CASRGNPGNTIYF.

A single count supports this clone. CDR3: CASSYSSLAGNTDTQYF. The CDR3 DNA sequence: TGTGCCAGCAGTTACTCGAGTCTAGCGGGGAACACAGATACGCAGTATTTT. The V and J genes are TRBV6-2 or TRBV6-3 and TRBJ2-3; 9 bases fit TRBD2. CDR1 MNHEY and CDR2 SVGEGT come from the germline V gene. V lost 0 bases to trimming and J lost 2 bases; unmatched junction nucleotides: 6. The CDR3 sequence is 17 residues long.

The rearrangement links TRBV30 to TRBJ1-4; D ambiguous. Germline V gives CDR1 GTSNPN, CDR2 SVGIG (reference sequence). This CDR3 has 13 amino acids. Trimming took 0 bases from V and 0 from J, leaving 2 bases between them. CDR3 residues: CAWSVATNEKLFF. CDR3 coding DNA: TGTGCCTGGAGTGTAGCAACTAATGAAAAACTGTTTTTT.

V gene TRBV28 combines with J gene TRBJ1-2, with 7 bases fitting TRBD1. V was pared by 6 bases and J by 4 bases, with 8 bases of the junction left unmatched. Germline lookup yields CDR1 MDHEN and CDR2 SYDVKM. The CDR3 runs to 14 residues. The CDR3 region has the DNA TGTGCCAGCAGCCTGGACAGGATAGGCTATGGCTACACCTTC. Translated: CASSLDRIGYGYTF.

The rearrangement uses TRBV15 and TRBJ1-4; 8 bases map to TRBD1. Trimming took 1 base from V and 4 from J; bases not matched to a gene: 2. The CDR3 runs to 15 residues. Germline V gene lookup returns CDR1 LNHNV and CDR2 YYDKDF (reference sequence). CDR3 residues: CATSRGTGRNEKLFF. CDR3 DNA: TGTGCCACCAGCAGAGGGACAGGGCGTAATGAAAAACTGTTTTTT.

The chain links TRBV28 to TRBJ1-4; no reliable D call. V was clipped by 5 bases and J by 8 bases, with 15 bases between them. Germline V gene data show CDR1 as MDHEN and CDR2 as SYDVKM. The CDR3 runs 14 residues. The CDR3 region is CASSTTSPLEKLFF. CDR3 DNA sequence: TGTGCCAGCAGTACAACCAGTCCCTTGGAAAAACTGTTTTTT. The variable domain in full, completed from reference TRBV28 and TRBJ1-4, reads DVKVTQSSRYLVKRTGEKVFLECVQDMDHENMFWYRQDPGLGLRLIYFSYDVKMKEKGDIPEGYSVSREKKERFSLILESASTNQTSMYLCASSTTSPLEKLFFGSGTQLSVL.

The count of this clone is one. This CDR3 reads CTSSPRLAGVNEQFF. CDR3 nucleotide sequence: TGCACCAGCAGCCCCCGACTAGCGGGAGTGAATGAGCAGTTCTTC. J is TRBJ2-1 and V is TRBV1; the table's D call of TRBD2 was not tested on the DNA. TRBV1 is a known pseudogene. CDR3 length equals 15 residues.

The chain uses TRBV4-2 and TRBJ2-3; 11 bases fit TRBD2. This CDR3 contains 18 residues. V lost 0 bases to trimming and J lost 6 bases; unmatched junction nucleotides: 11. Germline values: CDR1 LGHNA, CDR2 YNFKEQ. The CDR3 sequence: CASSQDSLAGGRVDTQYF. DNA of the CDR3: TGTGCCAGCAGCCAAGATAGTCTAGCGGGGGGTAGGGTGGATACGCAGTATTTT.

This chain connects TRBV6-5 to TRBJ2-6; possibly TRBD1 for D (6 bases). CDR3 length: 15 amino acids. The germline V gene encodes CDR1 MNHEY and CDR2 SVGAGI. Trimming pared 5 bases from V and 4 bases from J, leaving 12 bases between. CDR3 in amino acids: CASSKGVSGANVLTF. CDR3 bases: TGTGCCAGCAGTAAGGGGGTGAGCGGGGCCAACGTCCTGACTTTC.

This clone was detected a few times. The chain links TRBV5-1 to TRBJ1-2; TRBD1 is a possible D gene (6 bases). The germline V and J ends were trimmed by 5 bases and 3 bases, with 17 bases remaining between them. The CDR3 has 15 amino acids. Germline loops: CDR1 SGHRS, CDR2 YFSETQ. The CDR3 reads CASRREEAGDYGYTF. In DNA, the CDR3 is TGCGCCAGCAGACGAGAGGAGGCAGGGGACTATGGCTACACCTTC.

V gene TRBV7-8 combines with J gene TRBJ2-1, with 8 bases identical to TRBD2. J lost 5 bases, V lost 5 bases, and 14 bases had no gene match. Germline V gene lookup returns CDR1 SGHVS and CDR2 FQNEAQ. This CDR3 has 17 residues. The CDR3 protein is CASSPERIAGYDNEQFF. CDR3 in DNA: TGTGCCAGCAGCCCTGAGCGGATAGCGGGGTACGACAATGAGCAGTTCTTC.

A single count supports this clone. The gene calls are TRBV7-9 and TRBJ2-5, with D tentatively TRBD1 or TRBD2 (6 bases each). The CDR3 is 13 residues long. V shed 2 bases and J shed 4 bases, with 8 bases lying between them. Germline loops: CDR1 SEHNR, CDR2 FQNEAQ (reference sequence). CDR3 bases: TGTGCCAGCAGCTTAAAGGGGGGAGAGACCCAGTACTTC. It encodes CASSLKGGETQYF.

CDR3 coding DNA: TGTGCCAGCAGCTTAGCTTCTGGACAAGAGACCCAGTACTTC. This encodes CASSLASGQETQYF. The chain couples TRBV7-9 to TRBJ2-5, with D uncertain. Trimming left V 0 bases short and J 2 bases short, with 7 bases between. CDR3 length: 14 residues. The germline gives CDR1 SEHNR, CDR2 FQNEAQ (reference sequence).

This chain uses TRBV11-2 with TRBJ2-1; 9 bases map to TRBD2. V was pared by 2 bases and J by 4 bases, with 3 bases of the junction left unmatched. This CDR3 region has 15 residues. From germline, CDR1 is SGHAT and CDR2 FQNNGV. The DNA of the CDR3 is TGTGCCAGCAGCTTACAGCGGGGGGCGTACAATGAGCAGTTCTTC. Its protein is CASSLQRGAYNEQFF.

Turning to this clone: One end of the junction fails to match germline, which may point to a read error. The chain uses TRBV6-6 and TRBJ2-4, with D tentatively TRBD2 (7 bases). The CDR3 length is 15 residues. Germline V CDR1 and CDR2: MNHNY, SVGAGI (reference sequence). The CDR3 loop reads CASSGGGGAKNIQYF. The CDR3 bases are TGTGCCAGCAGTGGGGGAGGGGGAGCCAAAAACATTCAGTACTTT.

V is TRBV6-2 or TRBV6-3 and J is TRBJ2-2; D gene unclear. The V end lost 2 bases, the J end lost 1 base, and 5 bases lay between the germline ends. The CDR3 totals 14 residues. Germline V gene sequence: CDR1 MNHEY, CDR2 SVGEGT. The CDR3 protein is CASSYQGNTGELFF. Written as DNA, the CDR3 is TGTGCCAGCAGTTACCAAGGGAACACCGGGGAGCTGTTTTTT.

V is TRBV6-1 and J is TRBJ2-7; D may correspond to TRBD1 or TRBD2 (5 bases each). This CDR3 is built from 14 residues. Germline V CDR1 and CDR2: MNHNS, SASEGT. Trimming cost V 1 base and J 7 bases, with 14 bases left between them. For the CDR3, the DNA is TGTGCCAGCAGTGAAGTGGTGGGGGAGTATGAGCAGTACTTC. Translated, it gives CASSEVVGEYEQYF.